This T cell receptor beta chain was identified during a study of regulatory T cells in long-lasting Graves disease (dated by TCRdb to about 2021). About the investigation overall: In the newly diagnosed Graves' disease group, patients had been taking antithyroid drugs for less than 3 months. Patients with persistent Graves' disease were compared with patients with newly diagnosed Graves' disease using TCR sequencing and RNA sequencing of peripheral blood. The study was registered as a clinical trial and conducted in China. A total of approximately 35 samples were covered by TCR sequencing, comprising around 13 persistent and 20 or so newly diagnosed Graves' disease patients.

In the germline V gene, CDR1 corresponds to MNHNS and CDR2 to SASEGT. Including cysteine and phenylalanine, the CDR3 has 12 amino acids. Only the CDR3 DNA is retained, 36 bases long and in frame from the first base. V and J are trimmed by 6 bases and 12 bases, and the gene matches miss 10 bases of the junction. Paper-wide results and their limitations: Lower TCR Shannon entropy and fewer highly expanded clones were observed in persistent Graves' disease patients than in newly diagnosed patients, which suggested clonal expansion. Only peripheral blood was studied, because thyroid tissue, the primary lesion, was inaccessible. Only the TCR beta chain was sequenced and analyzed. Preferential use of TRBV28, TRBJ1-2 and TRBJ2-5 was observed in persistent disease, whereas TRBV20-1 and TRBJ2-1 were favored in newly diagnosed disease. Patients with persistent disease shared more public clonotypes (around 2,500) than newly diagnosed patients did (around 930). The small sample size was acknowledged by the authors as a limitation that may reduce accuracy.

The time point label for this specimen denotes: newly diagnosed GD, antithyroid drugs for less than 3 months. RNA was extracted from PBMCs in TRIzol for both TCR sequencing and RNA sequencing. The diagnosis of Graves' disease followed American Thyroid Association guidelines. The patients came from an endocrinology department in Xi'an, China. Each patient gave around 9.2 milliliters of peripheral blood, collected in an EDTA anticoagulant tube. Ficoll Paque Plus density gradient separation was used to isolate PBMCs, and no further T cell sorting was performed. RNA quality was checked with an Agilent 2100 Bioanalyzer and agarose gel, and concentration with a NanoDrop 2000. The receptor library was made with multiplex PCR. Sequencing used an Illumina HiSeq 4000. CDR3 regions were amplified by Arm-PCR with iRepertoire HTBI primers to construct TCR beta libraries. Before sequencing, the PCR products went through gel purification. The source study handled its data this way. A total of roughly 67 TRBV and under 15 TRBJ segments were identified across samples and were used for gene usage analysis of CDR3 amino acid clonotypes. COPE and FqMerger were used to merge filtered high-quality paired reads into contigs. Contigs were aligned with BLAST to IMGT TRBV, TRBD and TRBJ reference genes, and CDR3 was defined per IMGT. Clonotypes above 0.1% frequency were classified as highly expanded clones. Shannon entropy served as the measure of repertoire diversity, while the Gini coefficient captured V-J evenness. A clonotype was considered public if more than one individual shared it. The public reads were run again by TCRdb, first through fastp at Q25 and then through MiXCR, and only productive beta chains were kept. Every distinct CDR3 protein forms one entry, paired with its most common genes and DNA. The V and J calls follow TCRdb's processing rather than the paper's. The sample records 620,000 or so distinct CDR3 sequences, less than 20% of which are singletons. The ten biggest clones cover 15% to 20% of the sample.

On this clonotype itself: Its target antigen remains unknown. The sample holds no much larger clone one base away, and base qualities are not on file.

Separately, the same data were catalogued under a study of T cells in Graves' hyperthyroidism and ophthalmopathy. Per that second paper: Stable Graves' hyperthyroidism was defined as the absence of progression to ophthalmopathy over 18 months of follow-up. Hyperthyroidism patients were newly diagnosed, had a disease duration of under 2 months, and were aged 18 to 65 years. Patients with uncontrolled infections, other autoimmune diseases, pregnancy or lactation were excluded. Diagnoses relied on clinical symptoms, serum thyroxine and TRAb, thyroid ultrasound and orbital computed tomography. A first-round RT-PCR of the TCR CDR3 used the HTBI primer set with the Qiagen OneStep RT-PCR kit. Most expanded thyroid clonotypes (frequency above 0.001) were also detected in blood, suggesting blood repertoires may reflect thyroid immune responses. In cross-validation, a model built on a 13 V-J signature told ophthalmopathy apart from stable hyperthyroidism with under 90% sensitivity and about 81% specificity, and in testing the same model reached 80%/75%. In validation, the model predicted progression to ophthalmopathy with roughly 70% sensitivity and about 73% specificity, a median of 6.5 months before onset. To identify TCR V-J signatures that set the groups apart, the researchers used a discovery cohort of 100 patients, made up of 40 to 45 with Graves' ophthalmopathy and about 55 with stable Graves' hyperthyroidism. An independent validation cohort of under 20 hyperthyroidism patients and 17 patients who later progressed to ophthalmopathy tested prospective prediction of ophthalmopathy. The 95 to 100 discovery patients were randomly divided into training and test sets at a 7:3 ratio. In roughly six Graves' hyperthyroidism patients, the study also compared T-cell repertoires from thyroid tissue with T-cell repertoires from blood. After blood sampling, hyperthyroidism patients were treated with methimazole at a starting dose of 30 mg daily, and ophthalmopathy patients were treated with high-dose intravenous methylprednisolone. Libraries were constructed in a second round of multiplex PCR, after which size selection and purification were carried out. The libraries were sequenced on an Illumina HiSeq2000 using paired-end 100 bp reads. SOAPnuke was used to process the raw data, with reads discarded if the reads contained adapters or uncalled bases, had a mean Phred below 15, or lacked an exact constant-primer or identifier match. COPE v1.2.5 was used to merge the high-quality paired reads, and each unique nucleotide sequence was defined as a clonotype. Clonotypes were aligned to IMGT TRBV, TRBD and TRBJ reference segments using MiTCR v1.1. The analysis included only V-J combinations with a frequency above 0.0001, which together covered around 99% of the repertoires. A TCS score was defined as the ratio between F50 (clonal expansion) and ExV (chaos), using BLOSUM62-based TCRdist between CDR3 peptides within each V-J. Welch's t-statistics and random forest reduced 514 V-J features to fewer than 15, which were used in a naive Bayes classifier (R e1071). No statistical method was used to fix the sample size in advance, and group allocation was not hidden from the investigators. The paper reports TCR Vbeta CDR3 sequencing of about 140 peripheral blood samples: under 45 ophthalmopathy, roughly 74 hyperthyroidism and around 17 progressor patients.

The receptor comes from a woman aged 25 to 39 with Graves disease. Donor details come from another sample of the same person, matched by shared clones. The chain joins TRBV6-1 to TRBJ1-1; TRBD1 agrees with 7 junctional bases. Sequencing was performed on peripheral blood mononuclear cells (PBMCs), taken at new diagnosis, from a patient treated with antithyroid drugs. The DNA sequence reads TGTGCCAGCAGGGCCTGGACAGGAGCGTCTTTCTTT. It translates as CASRAWTGASFF.